This TCR beta chain was observed in a study of blood T cell repertoires in COVID-19. Across the study: PBMCs, B-cell-depleted T cells, or T cells provided the cDNA or gDNA that made up the material.

The study recruited people aged about 18 to 95 years across around 24 US areas. In assigning cohorts, the study relied on participant-reported clinical history. Cohort 3 donors counted as recovered after two negative PCRs, clearance, or resolved symptoms. Using immunoSEQ multiplex PCR, the repertoire was profiled, and TCRdb retains in-frame clones only, with some absent. The data show approximately 150,000 clones, 75% to 85% seen once. The TCR comes from a man aged 45-60 years who had recovered from COVID-19. The source material was PBMCs or T cells enriched from blood (not recorded which).

CDR3 protein: CASSPDRGGPYEQYF. CDR3 bases: TGTGCCAGCAGCCCCGACAGGGGCGGCCCCTACGAGCAGTACTTC. This chain joins TRBV6-5 and TRBJ2-7, with 8 bases aligning to TRBD1. The CDR3 is 15 residues long. Germline trimming cut 6 bases from V and 2 bases from J; bases unmatched to any gene: 9. The germline CDR1 and CDR2 sequences are MNHEY and SVGAGI.